This TCR beta chain was documented in a study of T cells in Graves' hyperthyroidism and ophthalmopathy. Study context: Peripheral blood was secured at the point of initial diagnosis, before any treatment.

Template material for amplifying TCR beta CDR3 regions consisted of RNA transcripts. Using the HTBI primer set, a first-round RT-PCR was run on the TCR CDR3. TCRdb redid the calling of the multiplex PCR reads with MiXCR, one entry per CDR3 protein. The sample shows hundreds of thousands of distinct CDR3 sequences, approximately 15% of them seen only once. Trimming pared 2 bases from V and 3 bases from J, leaving 8 bases between. Looked up from germline, CDR1 is MNHEY and CDR2 is SVGEGT. The CDR3 runs 14 residues. This clonotype was seen repeatedly, ten times or more. Its target is unknown. Findings and limits, study-wide: Separation of ophthalmopathy from stable hyperthyroidism was achieved by a 13 V-J model.

The sample was blood. The V and J genes are TRBV6-2 or TRBV6-3 and TRBJ2-4; TRBD2 might be the D (5 bases). The source is a woman in her 50s with Graves' ophthalmopathy. This CDR3 reads CASSYRSGKNIQYF. The CDR3 bases are TGTGCCAGCAGTTACAGGAGCGGCAAAAACATTCAGTACTTC.